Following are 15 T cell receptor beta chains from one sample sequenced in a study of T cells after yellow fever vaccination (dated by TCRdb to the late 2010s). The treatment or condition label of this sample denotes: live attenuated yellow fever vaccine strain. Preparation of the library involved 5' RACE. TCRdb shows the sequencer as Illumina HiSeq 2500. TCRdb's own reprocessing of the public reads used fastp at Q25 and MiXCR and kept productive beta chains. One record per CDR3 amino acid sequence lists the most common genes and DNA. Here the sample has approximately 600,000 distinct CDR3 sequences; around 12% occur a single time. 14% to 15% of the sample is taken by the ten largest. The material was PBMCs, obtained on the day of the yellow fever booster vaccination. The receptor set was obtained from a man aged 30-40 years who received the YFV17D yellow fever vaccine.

Here the CDR3 DNA reads TGTGCCAGCAGTTTATCAGGGGGCGCAGAGACCCAGTACTTC. Amino acid sequence: CASSLSGGAETQYF. The V call is TRBV28, the J call TRBJ2-5; 8 bases line up with TRBD1. The V gene end was trimmed by 1 base and the J gene end by 4 bases; junction bases not matched to a gene: 2. From germline, CDR1 is MDHEN and CDR2 SYDVKM. CDR3 length: 14 amino acids.

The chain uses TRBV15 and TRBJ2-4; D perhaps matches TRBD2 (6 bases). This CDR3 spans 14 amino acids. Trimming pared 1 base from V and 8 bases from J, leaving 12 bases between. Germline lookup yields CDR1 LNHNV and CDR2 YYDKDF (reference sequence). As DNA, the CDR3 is TGTGCCACCAGCAGAGGGGGAGGTGTTGACATTCAGTACTTC. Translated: CATSRGGGVDIQYF.

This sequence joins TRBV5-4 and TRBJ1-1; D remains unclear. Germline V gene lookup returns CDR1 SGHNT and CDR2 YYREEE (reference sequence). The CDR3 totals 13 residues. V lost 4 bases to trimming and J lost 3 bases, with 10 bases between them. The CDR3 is CASSDPLDTEAFF. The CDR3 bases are TGTGCCAGCAGCGACCCCCTGGACACTGAAGCTTTCTTT.

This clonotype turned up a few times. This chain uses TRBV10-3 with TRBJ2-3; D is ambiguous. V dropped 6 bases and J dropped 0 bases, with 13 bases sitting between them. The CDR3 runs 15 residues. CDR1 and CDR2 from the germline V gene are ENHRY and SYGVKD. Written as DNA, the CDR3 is TGTGCCATCAGAGACCCAGGAACTAGCACAGATACGCAGTATTTT. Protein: CAIRDPGTSTDTQYF.

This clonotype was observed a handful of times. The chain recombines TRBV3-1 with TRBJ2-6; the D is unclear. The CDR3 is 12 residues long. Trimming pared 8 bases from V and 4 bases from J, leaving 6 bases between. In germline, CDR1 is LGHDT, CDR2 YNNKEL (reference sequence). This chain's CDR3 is CASAYGANVLTF. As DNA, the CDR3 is TGTGCCAGCGCTTACGGGGCCAACGTCCTGACTTTC.

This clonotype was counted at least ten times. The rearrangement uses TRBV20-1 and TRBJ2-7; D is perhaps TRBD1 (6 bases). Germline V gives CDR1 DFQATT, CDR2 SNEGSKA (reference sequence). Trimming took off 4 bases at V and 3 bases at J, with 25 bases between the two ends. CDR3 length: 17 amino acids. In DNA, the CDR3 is TGCAGTGCTATTCACCCGGACGGACCCGGGACATACTACGAGCAGTACTTC. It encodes CSAIHPDGPGTYYEQYF.

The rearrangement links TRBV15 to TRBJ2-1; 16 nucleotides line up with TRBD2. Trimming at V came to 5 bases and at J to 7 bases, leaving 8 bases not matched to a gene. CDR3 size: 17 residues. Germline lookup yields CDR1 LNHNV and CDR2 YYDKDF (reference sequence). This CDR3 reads CATSRGLAGGGANEQFF. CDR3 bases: TGTGCCACCAGCCGGGGACTAGCGGGAGGGGGTGCAAATGAGCAGTTCTTC.

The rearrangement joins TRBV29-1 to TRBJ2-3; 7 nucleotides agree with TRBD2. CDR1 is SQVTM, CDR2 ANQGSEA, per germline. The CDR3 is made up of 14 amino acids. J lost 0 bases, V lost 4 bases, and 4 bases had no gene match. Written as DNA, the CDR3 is TGCAGCGTTGGAGGCGGGAGAAGCACAGATACGCAGTATTTT. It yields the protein CSVGGGRSTDTQYF.

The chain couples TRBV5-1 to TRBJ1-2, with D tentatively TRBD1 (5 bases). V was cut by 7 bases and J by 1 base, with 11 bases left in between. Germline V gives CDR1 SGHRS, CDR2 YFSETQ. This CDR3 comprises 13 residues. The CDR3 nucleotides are TGCGCCAGCGCCTTGGGGGGTAACTATGGCTACACCTTC. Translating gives CASALGGNYGYTF.

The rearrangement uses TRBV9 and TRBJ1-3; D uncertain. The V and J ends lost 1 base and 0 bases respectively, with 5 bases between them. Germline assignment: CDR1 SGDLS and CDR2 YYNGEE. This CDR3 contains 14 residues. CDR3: CASSVSVSGNTIYF. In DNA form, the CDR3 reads TGTGCCAGCAGCGTATCTGTCTCTGGAAACACCATATATTTT.

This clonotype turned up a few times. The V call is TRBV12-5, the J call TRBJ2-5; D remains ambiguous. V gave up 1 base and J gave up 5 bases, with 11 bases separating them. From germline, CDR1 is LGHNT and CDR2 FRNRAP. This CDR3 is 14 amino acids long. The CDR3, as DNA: TGTGCTAGTGGTTTGGCCATCGGTTGGGAGACCCAGTACTTC. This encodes CASGLAIGWETQYF.

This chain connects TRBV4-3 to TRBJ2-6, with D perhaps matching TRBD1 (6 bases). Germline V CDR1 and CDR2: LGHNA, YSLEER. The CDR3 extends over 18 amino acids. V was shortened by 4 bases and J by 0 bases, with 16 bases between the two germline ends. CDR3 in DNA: TGCGCCAGCAGCCCTTGGATGGAAGGGGGCTCTGGGGCCAACGTCCTGACTTTC. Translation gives CASSPWMEGGSGANVLTF.

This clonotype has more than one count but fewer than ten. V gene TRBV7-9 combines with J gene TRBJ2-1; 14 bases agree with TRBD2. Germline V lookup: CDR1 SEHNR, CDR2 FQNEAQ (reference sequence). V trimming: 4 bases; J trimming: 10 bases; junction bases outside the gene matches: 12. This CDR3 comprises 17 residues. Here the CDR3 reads CASSSFPGLAGVGEQFF. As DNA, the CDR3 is TGTGCCAGCAGCTCATTCCCGGGACTAGCGGGAGTAGGGGAGCAGTTCTTC.

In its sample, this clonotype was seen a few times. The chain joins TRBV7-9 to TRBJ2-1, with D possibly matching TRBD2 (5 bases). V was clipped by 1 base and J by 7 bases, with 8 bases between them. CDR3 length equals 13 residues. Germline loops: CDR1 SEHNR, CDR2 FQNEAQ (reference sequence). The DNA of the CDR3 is TGTGCCAGCAGCTTAGGAGCGGTGAATGAGCAGTTCTTC. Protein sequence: CASSLGAVNEQFF.

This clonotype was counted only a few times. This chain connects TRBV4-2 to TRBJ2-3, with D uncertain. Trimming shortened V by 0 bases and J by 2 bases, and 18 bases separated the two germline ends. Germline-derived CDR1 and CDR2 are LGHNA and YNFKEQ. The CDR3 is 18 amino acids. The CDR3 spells CASSQEDGFLRSTDTQYF. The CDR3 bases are TGTGCCAGCAGCCAAGAGGATGGTTTCTTGCGGTCCACAGATACGCAGTATTTT.